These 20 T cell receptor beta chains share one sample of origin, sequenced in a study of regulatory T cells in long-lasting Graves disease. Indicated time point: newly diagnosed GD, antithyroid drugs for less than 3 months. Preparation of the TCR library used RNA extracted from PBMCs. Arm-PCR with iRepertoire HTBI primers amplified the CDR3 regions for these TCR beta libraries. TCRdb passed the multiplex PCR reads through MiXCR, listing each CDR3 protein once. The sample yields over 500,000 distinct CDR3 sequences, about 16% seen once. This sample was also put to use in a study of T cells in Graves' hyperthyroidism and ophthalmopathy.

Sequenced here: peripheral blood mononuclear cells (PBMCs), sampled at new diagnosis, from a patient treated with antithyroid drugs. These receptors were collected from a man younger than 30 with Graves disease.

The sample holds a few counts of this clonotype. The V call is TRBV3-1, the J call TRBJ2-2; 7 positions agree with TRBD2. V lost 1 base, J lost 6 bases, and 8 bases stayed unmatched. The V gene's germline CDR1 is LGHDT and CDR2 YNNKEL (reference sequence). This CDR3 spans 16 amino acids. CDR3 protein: CASSQVFWGGPGELFF. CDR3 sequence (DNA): TGTGCCAGCAGCCAAGTCTTCTGGGGAGGGCCCGGGGAGCTGTTTTTT.

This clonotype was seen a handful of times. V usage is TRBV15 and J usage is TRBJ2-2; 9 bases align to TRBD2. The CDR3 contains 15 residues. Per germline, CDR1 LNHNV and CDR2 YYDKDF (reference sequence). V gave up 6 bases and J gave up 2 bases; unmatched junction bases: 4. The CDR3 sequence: CATRELAGNTGELFF. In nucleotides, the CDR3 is TGTGCCACCAGAGAACTAGCGGGTAACACCGGGGAGCTGTTTTTT. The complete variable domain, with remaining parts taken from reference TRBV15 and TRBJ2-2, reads DAMVIQNPRYQVTQFGKPVTLSCSQTLNHNVMYWYQQKSSQAPKLLFHYYDKDFNNEADTPDNFQSRRPNTSFCFLDIRSPGLGDTAMYLCATRELAGNTGELFFGEGSRLTVL.

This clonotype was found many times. DNA of the CDR3: TGTGCCACAGGGAAGGCGAGCGGGAGGATCCCCCTCGAGCAGTACTTC. Residues: CATGKASGRIPLEQYF. V is TRBV12-3 or TRBV12-4 and J is TRBJ2-7; 9 bases are shared with TRBD2. This CDR3 contains 16 residues. The V segment lost 10 bases and the J segment 6 bases; nucleotides outside the gene matches: 19.

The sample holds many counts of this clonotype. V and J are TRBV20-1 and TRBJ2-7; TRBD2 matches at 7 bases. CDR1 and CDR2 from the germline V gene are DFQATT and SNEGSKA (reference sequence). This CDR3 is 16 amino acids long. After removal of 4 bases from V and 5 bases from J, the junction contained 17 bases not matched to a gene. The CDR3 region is CSATTRGRGAPNEQYF. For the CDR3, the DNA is TGCAGTGCTACTACCCGAGGGAGGGGCGCCCCGAACGAGCAGTACTTC.

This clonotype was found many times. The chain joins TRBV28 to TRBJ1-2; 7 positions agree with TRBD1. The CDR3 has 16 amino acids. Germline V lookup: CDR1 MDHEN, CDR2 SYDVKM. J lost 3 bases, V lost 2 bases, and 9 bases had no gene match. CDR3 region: CASSLGGRTGYYGYTF. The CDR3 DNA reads TGTGCCAGCAGTTTAGGGGGACGGACAGGCTACTATGGCTACACCTTC.

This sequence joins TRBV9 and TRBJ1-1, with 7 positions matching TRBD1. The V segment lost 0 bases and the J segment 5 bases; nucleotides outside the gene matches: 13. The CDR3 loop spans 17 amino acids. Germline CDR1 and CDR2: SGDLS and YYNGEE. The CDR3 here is CASSVGPGDRAGTEAFF. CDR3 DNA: TGTGCCAGCAGCGTAGGCCCTGGTGACAGGGCAGGGACTGAAGCTTTCTTT.

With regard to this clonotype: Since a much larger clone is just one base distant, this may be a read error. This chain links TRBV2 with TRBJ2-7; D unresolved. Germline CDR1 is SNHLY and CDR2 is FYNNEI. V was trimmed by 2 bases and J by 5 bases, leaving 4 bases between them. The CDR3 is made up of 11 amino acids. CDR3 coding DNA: TGTGCCAGCAGTGAATGGGACGAGCAGTACTTC. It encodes CASSEWDEQYF.

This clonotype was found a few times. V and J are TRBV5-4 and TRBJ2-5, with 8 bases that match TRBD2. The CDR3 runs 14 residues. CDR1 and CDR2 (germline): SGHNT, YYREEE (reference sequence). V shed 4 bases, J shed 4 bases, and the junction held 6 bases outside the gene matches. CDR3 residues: CASSVERELETQYF. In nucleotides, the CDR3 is TGTGCCAGCAGCGTGGAGCGGGAGTTAGAGACCCAGTACTTC.

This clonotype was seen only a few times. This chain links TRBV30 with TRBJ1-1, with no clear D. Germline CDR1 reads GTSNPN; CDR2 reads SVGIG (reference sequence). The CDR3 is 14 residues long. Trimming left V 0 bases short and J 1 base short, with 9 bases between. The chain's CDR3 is CAWSVSVRNTEAFF. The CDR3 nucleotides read TGTGCCTGGAGTGTAAGTGTCAGGAACACTGAAGCTTTCTTT.

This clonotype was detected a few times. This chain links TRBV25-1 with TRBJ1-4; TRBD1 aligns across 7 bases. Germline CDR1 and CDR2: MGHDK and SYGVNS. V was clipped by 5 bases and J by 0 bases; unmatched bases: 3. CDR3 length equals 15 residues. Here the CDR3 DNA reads TGTGCCAGCAGTATCACAGGGGCAACTAATGAAAAACTGTTTTTT. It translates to CASSITGATNEKLFF.

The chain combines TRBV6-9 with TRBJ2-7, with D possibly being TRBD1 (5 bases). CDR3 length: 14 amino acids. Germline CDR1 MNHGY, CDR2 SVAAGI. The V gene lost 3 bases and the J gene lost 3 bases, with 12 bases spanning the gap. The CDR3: CASSYSQGGYEQYF. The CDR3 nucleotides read TGTGCCAGCAGTTACTCCCAGGGTGGCTACGAGCAGTACTTC.

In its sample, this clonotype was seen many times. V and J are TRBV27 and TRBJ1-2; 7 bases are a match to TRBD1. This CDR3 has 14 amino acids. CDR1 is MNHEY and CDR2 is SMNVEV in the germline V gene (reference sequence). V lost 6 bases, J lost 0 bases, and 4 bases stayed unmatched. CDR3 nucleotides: TGTGCCAGCAGGGGGACAGACACTAACTATGGCTACACCTTC. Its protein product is CASRGTDTNYGYTF.

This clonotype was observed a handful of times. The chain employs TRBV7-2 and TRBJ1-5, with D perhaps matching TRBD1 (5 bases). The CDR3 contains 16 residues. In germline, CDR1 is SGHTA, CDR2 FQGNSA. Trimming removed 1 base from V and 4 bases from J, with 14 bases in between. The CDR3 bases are TGTGCCAGCAGCTTAGGTTCGGGGGATTGGAATCAGCCCCAGCATTTT. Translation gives CASSLGSGDWNQPQHF.

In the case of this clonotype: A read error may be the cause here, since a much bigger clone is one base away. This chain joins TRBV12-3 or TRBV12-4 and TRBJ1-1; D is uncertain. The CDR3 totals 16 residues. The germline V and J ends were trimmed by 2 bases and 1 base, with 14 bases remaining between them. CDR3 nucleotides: TGTGCCAGCAGTTTAATCGGGTTGTCTGCGAACACTGAAGCTTTCTTT. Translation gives CASSLIGLSANTEAFF.

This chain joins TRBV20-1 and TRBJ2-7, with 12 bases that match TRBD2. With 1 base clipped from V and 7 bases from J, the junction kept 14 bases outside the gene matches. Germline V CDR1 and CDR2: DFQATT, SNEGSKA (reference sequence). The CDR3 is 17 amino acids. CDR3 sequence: CSARGRELAGGPREQYF. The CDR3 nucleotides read TGCAGTGCTAGAGGCCGGGAACTAGCGGGAGGACCGAGGGAGCAGTACTTC.

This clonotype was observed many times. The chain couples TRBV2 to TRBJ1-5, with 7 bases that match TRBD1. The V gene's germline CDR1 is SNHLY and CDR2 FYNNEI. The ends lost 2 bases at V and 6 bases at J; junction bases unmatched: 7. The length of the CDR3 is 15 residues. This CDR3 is CASSESLTGTQPQHF. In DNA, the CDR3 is TGTGCCAGCAGTGAATCCCTGACAGGGACTCAGCCCCAGCATTTT.

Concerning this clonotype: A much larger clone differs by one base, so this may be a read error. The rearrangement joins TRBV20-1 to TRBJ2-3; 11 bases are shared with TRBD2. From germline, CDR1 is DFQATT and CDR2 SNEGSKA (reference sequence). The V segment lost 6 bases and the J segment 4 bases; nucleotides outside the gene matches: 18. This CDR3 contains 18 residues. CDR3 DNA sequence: TGCAGTGCCGCGCCCCCCGACCGACTAGCGGGAACGCCAGATACGCAGTATTTT. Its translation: CSAAPPDRLAGTPDTQYF.

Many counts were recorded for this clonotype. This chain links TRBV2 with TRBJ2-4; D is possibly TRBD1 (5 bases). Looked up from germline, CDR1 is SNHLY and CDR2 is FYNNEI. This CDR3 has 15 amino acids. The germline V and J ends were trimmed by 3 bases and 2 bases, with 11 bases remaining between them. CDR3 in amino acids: CASSEVRVTKNIQYF. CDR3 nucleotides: TGTGCCAGCAGTGAGGTCAGGGTTACCAAAAACATTCAGTACTTC. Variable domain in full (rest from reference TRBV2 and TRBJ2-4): EPEVTQTPSHQVTQMGQEVILRCVPISNHLYFYWYRQILGQKVEFLVSFYNNEISEKSEIFDDQFSVERPDGSNFTLKIRSTKLEDSAMYFCASSEVRVTKNIQYFGAGTRLSVL.

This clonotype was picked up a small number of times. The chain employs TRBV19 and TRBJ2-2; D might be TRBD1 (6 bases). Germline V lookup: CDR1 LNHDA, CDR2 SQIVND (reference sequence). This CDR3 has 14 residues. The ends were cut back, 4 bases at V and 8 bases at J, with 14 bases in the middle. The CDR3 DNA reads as TGTGCCAGTAGTACCTCGGACAGTTCAGGGGAGCTGTTTTTT. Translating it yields CASSTSDSSGELFF.

Here the CDR3 DNA reads TGCGCCAGCAGCTTATCGGGCAGGGGGAACACCGGGGAGCTGTTTTTT. Translating gives CASSLSGRGNTGELFF. The rearrangement uses TRBV5-1 and TRBJ2-2; a weak D match, TRBD1 (6 bases). This CDR3 comprises 16 residues. V was cut by 2 bases and J by 1 base, with 12 bases left in between. Germline V gene data show CDR1 as SGHRS and CDR2 as YFSETQ. The full variable domain, in which reference TRBV5-1 and TRBJ2-2 provide the parts outside the CDR3, is KAGVTQTPRYLIKTRGQQVTLSCSPISGHRSVSWYQQTPGQGLQFLFEYFSETQRNKGNFPGRFSGRQFSNSRSEMNVSTLELGDSALYLCASSLSGRGNTGELFFGEGSRLTVL.